What follows are 10 T cell receptor beta chains derived from one specimen sequenced in a study of blood T cell repertoires in COVID-19 (dated by TCRdb to about 2020). The library was made by the immunoSEQ multiplex PCR assay. TCRdb took this table from immuneACCESS and kept in-frame rearrangements with V and J called. Such tables lack part of the clones; where checked against another copy, unresolved V genes explain under half of the gap, and the rest is unexplained. The sample table records some 150,000 clones; roughly 81% of these occur just once. The ten largest clones capture around 1% of the sample. The source material was peripheral blood. These TCRs come from a man aged 35 to 55 with acute or convalescent COVID-19.

The CDR3 DNA reads as TGTGCCAGCAGCCGAGGACAGGGGGGCTACGAGCAGTACTTC. Protein sequence: CASSRGQGGYEQYF. The gene calls are TRBV2 and TRBJ2-7, with TRBD1 matching over 10 bases. CDR3 length: 14 amino acids. CDR1 is SNHLY, CDR2 FYNNEI, per germline. J lost 3 bases, V lost 6 bases, and 5 bases had no gene match.

The chain recombines TRBV12-5 with TRBJ2-3; D is perhaps TRBD1 (5 bases). Trimming cost V 9 bases and J 2 bases, with 12 bases left between them. The CDR3 contains 13 residues. Germline values: CDR1 LGHNT, CDR2 FRNRAP. CDR3 sequence: CASGRVPTDTQYF. The CDR3 DNA is TGTGCTAGCGGCAGGGTACCCACAGATACGCAGTATTTT.

The chain uses TRBV2 and TRBJ1-4; TRBD1 matches at 7 bases. Germline V gene data show CDR1 as SNHLY and CDR2 as FYNNEI. Trimming cost V 2 bases and J 5 bases; bases outside gene matches: 5. This CDR3 spans 15 amino acids. DNA of the CDR3: TGTGCCAGCAGTGAATTCGACAGGGTCAATGAAAAACTGTTTTTT. Amino acids: CASSEFDRVNEKLFF.

The genes are TRBV4-3 and TRBJ2-1; 9 bases match TRBD2. V was pared by 4 bases and J by 0 bases, with 16 bases of the junction left unmatched. Germline values: CDR1 LGHNA, CDR2 YSLEER. This CDR3 has 20 amino acids. CDR3 nucleotide sequence: TGCGCCAGCAGCCGGTTTTTGGTAGCGGGGGACCAGAGCTCCTACAATGAGCAGTTCTTC. Translated: CASSRFLVAGDQSSYNEQFF.

The V gene is TRBV2, the J gene TRBJ1-2; D is ambiguous. Trimming removed 6 bases from V and 1 base from J, with 6 bases in between. Germline CDR1 is SNHLY and CDR2 is FYNNEI. The CDR3 is 12 amino acids. Here the CDR3 reads CASRAGNYGYTF. DNA of the CDR3: TGTGCCAGCAGAGCCGGTAACTATGGCTACACCTTC.

J is TRBJ2-3 and V is TRBV7-8; TRBD1 matches at 9 bases. CDR1 and CDR2 (germline): SGHVS, FQNEAQ. The V and J ends lost 5 bases and 1 base, in that order; junction bases with no gene match: 4. CDR3 length equals 15 residues. In DNA, the CDR3 is TGTGCCAGCAGCCCCTGGACAGGGGGCACAGATACGCAGTATTTT. Translated: CASSPWTGGTDTQYF.

The chain recombines TRBV7-8 with TRBJ2-7; 7 nucleotides align to TRBD2. After removal of 6 bases from V and 3 bases from J, the junction contained 11 bases not matched to a gene. CDR3 length: 15 amino acids. The V gene's germline CDR1 is SGHVS and CDR2 FQNEAQ. The CDR3 DNA reads as TGTGCCAGCAGTTCCGGGGGGAAGGGTGACTACGAGCAGTACTTC. This encodes CASSSGGKGDYEQYF.

In nucleotides, the CDR3 is TGTGCCAGCAGCCCCCATGGGACTAGCGGGGGGGCCTATGAGCAGTTCTTC. Translation: CASSPHGTSGGAYEQFF. V usage is TRBV7-3 and J usage is TRBJ2-1; 16 bases line up with TRBD2. With V trimmed by 5 bases and J by 8 bases, 9 bases remained unmatched. This CDR3 region has 17 residues. Germline V CDR1 and CDR2: SGHTA, FQGTGA.

This clone is a singleton in its sample. The rearrangement links TRBV5-4 to TRBJ2-7, with TRBD2 matching 7 bases. The germline V gene has CDR1 SGHNT and CDR2 YYREEE (reference sequence). Trimming at V came to 3 bases and at J to 5 bases, leaving 5 bases not matched to a gene. This CDR3 region has 13 residues. CDR3 in DNA: TGTGCCAGCAGCTGGTGGGGGGGTAACGAGCAGTACTTC. Encoded protein: CASSWWGGNEQYF. Full variable domain (rest looked up from reference TRBV5-4 and TRBJ2-7): ETGVTQSPTHLIKTRGQQVTLRCSSQSGHNTVSWYQQALGQGPQFIFQYYREEENGRGNFPPRFSGLQFPNYSSELNVNALELDDSALYLCASSWWGGNEQYFGPGTRLTVT.

The chain combines TRBV7-3 with TRBJ2-2; 9 nucleotides align to TRBD1. Germline V gene sequence: CDR1 SGHTA, CDR2 FQGTGA. V dropped 5 bases and J dropped 0; count of bases not matched to a gene: 7. The CDR3 runs to 17 residues. Written as DNA, the CDR3 is TGTGCCAGCAGCGTATCAAGACAGGGGGCGAACACCGGGGAGCTGTTTTTT. Its translation: CASSVSRQGANTGELFF.